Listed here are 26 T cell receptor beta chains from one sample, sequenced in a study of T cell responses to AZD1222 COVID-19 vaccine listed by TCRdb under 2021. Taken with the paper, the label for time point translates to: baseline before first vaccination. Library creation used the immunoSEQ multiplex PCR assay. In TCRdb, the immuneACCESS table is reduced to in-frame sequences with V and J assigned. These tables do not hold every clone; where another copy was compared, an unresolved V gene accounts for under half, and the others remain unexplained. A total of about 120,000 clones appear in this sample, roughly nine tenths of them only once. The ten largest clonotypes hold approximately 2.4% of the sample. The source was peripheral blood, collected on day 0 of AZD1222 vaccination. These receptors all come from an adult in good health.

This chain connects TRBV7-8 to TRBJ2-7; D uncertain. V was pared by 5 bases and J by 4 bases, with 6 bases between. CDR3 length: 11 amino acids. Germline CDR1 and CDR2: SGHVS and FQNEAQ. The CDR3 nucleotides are TGTGCCAGCAGCCCTAATTACGAGCAGTACTTC. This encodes CASSPNYEQYF.

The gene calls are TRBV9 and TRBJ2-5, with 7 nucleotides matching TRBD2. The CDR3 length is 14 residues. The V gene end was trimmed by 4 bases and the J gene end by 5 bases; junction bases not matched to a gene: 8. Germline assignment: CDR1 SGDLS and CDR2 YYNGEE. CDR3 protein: CASSPLGGTETQYF. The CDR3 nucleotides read TGTGCCAGCAGCCCTCTCGGGGGGACGGAGACCCAGTACTTC.

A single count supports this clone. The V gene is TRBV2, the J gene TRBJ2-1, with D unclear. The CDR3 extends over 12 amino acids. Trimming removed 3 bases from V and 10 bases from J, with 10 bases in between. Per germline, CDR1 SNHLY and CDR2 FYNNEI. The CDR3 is CASSDSFGEQFF. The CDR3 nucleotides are TGTGCCAGCAGTGATAGCTTCGGGGAGCAGTTCTTC.

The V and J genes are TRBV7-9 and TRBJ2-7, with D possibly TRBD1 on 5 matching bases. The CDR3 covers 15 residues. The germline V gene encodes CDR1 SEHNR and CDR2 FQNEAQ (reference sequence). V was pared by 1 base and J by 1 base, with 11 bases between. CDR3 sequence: CASSLGPQGSYEQYF. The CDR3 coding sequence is TGTGCCAGCAGCTTAGGTCCCCAGGGTTCCTACGAGCAGTACTTC.

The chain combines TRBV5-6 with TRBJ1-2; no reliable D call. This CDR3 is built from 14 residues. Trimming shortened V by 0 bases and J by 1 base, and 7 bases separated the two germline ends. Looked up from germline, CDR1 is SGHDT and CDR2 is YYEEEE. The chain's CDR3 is CASSLGRHNYGYTF. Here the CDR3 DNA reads TGTGCCAGCAGCTTGGGCAGACATAACTATGGCTACACCTTC. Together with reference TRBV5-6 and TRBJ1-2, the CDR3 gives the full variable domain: DAGVTQSPTHLIKTRGQQVTLRCSPKSGHDTVSWYQQALGQGPQFIFQYYEEEERQRGNFPDRFSGHQFPNYSSELNVNALLLGDSALYLCASSLGRHNYGYTFGSGTRLTVV.

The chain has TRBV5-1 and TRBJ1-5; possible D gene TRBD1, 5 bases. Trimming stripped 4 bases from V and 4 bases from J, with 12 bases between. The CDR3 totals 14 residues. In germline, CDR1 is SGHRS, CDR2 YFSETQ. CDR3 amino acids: CASSISGLNQPQHF. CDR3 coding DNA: TGCGCCAGCAGCATCTCGGGGCTTAATCAGCCCCAGCATTTT.

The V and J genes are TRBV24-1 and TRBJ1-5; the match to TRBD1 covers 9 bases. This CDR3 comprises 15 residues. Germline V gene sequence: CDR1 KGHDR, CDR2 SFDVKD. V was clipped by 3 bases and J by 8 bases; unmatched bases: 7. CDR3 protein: CATSDPGQGREPQHF. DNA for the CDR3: TGTGCCACCAGTGATCCGGGACAGGGTAGAGAGCCCCAGCATTTT.

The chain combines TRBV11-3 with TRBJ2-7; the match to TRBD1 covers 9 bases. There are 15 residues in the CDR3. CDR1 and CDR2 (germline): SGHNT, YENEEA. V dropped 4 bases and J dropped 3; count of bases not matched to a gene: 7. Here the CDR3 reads CASSSGQGGIYEQYF. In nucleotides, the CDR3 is TGTGCCAGCAGCTCGGGACAGGGTGGGATCTACGAGCAGTACTTC. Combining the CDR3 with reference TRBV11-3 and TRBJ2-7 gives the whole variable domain EAGVVQSPRYKIIEKKQPVAFWCNPISGHNTLYWYLQNLGQGPELLIRYENEEAVDDSQLPKDRFSAERLKGVDSTLKIQPAELGDSAVYLCASSSGQGGIYEQYFGPGTRLTVT.

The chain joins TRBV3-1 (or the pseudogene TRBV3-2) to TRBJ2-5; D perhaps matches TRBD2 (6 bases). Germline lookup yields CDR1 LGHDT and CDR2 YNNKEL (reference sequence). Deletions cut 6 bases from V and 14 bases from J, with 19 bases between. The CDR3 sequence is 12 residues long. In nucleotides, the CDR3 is TGTGCCAGCAGTCATTCCGACGGGACTCGTTACTTC. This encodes CASSHSDGTRYF.

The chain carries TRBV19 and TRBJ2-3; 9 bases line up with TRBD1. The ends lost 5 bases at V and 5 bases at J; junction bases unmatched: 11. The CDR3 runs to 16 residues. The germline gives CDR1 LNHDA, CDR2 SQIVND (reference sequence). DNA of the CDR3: TGTGCCAGTAGTGTGACAGGGGGAAGGGGAGTAGATACGCAGTATTTT. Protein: CASSVTGGRGVDTQYF.

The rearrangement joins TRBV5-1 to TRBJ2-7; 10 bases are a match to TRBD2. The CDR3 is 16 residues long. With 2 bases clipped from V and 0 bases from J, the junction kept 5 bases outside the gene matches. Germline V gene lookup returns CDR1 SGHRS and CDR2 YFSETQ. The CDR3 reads CASSLLAGPSSYEQYF. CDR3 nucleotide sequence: TGCGCCAGCAGCTTACTAGCGGGACCTAGCTCCTACGAGCAGTACTTC.

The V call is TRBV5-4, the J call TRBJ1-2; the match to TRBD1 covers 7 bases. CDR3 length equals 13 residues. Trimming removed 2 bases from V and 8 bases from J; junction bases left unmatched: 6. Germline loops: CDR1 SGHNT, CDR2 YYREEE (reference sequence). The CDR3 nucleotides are TGTGCCAGCAGCTTAAGACAGGGCGGAGGCTACACCTTC. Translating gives CASSLRQGGGYTF.

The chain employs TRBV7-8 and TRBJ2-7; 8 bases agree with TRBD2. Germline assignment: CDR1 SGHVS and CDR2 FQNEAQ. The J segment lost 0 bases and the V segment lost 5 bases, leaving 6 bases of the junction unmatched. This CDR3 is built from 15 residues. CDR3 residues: CASSPREGISYEQYF. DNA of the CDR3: TGTGCCAGCAGCCCCCGGGAGGGGATCTCCTACGAGCAGTACTTC.

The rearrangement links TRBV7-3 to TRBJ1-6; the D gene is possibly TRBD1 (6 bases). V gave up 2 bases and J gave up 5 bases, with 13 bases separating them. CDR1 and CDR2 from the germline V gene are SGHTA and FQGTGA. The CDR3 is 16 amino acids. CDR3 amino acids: CASSLRGAANNSPLHF. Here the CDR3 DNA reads TGTGCCAGCAGCTTACGGGGGGCTGCGAATAATTCACCCCTCCACTTT.

The DNA for the CDR3 is TGTGCCAGCAGTCCACGGACAGGGGGCCACAATCAGCCCCAGCATTTT. Translating it yields CASSPRTGGHNQPQHF. The chain employs TRBV27 and TRBJ1-5; 11 bases map to TRBD1. CDR3 size: 16 residues. The germline V gene has CDR1 MNHEY and CDR2 SMNVEV (reference sequence). Trimming removed 5 bases from V and 3 bases from J; junction bases left unmatched: 6.

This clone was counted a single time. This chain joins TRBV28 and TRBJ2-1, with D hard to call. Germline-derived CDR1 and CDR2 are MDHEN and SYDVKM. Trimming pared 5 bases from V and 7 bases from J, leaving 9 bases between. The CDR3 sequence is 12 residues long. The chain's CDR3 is CASSPSDNEQFF. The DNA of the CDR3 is TGTGCCAGCAGTCCCTCCGATAATGAGCAGTTCTTC. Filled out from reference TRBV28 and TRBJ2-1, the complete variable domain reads DVKVTQSSRYLVKRTGEKVFLECVQDMDHENMFWYRQDPGLGLRLIYFSYDVKMKEKGDIPEGYSVSREKKERFSLILESASTNQTSMYLCASSPSDNEQFFGPGTRLTVL.

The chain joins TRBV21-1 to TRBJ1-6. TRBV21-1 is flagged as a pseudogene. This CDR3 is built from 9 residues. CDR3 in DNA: TGTGTCTATAATTCACCCCTCCACTTT. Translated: CVYNSPLHF.

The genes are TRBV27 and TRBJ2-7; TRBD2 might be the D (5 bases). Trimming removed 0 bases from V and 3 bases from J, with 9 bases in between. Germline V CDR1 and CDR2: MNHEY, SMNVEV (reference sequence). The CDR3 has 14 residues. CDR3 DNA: TGTGCCAGCAGTTTATCTTCGGGGTTCTACGAGCAGTACTTC. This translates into CASSLSSGFYEQYF.

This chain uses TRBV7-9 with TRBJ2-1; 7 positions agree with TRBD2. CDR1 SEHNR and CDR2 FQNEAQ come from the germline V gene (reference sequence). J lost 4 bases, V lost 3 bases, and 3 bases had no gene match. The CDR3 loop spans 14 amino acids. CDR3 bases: TGTGCCAGCAGCTTGGCGGGAGAGTACAATGAGCAGTTCTTC. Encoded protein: CASSLAGEYNEQFF.

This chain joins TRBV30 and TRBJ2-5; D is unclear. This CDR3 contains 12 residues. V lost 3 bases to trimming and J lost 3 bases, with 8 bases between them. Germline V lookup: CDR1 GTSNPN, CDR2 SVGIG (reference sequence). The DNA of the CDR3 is TGTGCCTGGAGCCCAAATAAAGAGACCCAGTACTTC. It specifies CAWSPNKETQYF.

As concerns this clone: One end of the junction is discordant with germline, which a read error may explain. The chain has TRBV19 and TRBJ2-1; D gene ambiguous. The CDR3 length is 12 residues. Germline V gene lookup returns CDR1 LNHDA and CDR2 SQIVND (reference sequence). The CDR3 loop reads CASSIVPSRVIF. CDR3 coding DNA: TGTGCCAGTAGTATAGTTCCCTCAAGGGTGATCTTC.

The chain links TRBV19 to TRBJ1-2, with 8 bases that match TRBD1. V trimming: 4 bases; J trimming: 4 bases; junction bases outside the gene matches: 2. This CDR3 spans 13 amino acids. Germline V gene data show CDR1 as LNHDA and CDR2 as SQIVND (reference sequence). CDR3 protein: CASSRDRRYGYTF. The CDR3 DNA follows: TGTGCCAGTAGTAGGGACAGGCGCTATGGCTACACCTTC.

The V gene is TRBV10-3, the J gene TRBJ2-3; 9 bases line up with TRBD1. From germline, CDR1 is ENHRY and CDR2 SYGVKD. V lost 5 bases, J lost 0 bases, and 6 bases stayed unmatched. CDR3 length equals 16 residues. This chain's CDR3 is CAISSGQGASTDTQYF. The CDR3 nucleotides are TGTGCCATCAGTTCGGGACAGGGAGCTAGCACAGATACGCAGTATTTT.

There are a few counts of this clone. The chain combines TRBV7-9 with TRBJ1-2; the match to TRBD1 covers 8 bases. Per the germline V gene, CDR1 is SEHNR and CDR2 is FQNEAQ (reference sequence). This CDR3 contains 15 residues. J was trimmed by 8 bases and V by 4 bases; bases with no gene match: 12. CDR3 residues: CASSSLPTGAWGYTF. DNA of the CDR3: TGTGCCAGCAGCTCCCTACCGACAGGGGCTTGGGGCTACACCTTC.

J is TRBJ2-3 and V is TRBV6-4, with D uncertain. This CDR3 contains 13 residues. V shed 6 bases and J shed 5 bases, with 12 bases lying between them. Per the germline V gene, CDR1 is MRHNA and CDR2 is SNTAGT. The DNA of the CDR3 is TGTGCCAGCAGCCCCCGACCTGAAGATACGCAGTATTTT. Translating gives CASSPRPEDTQYF.

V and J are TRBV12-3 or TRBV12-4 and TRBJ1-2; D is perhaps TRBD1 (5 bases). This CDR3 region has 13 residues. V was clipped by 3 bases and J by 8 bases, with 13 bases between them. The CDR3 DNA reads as TGTGCCAGCAGTTTCTTGGGGGGAAGGGGCTACACCTTC. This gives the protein CASSFLGGRGYTF.